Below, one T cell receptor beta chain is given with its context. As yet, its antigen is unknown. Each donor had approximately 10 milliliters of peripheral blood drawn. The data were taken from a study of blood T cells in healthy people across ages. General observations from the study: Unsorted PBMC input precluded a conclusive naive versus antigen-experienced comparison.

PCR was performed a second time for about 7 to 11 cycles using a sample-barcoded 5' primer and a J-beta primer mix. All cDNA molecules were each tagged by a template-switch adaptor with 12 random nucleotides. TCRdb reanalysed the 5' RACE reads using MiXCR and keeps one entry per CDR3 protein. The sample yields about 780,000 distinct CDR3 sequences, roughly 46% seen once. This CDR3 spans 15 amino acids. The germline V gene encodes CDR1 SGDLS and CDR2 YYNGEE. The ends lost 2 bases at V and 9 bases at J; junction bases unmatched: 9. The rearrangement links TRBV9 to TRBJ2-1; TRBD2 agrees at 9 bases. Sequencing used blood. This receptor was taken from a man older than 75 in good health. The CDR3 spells CASSVGTSREGEQFF. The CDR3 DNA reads TGTGCCAGCAGCGTTGGGACTAGCAGAGAGGGTGAGCAGTTCTTC.